This T cell receptor beta chain was identified during a study of cytomegalovirus exposure and HLA in healthy donors (dated by TCRdb to about 2017). For context, the study as a whole: An earlier analysis of fewer than 750 of the donors reported 250 to 300 Gb of sequence data and 95 million to 120 million unique TCR beta sequences obtained from around 190 million T cells. All discovery cohort repertoires had been generated on a single sequencing platform. To predict cytomegalovirus infection status, the study combined high-throughput TCR immunosequencing, statistical association of individual TCRs with disease status, and machine learning. Class I and class II HLA loci were covered by the typing at four-digit resolution. To study patterns of TCR occurrence, a later analysis re-analyzed previously published TCR beta repertoires from 666 donors and added high-resolution HLA genotyping. A later genetic analysis took genome-wide SNP genotypes for 398 of the 666 donors and used that subset as a discovery cohort. Using immunosequencing, the study profiled T cell repertoires from 666 subjects and related those repertoires to cytomegalovirus serostatus. Across approximately 420 genotyped donors of the cohort, an average of about 250,000 unique TCR beta nucleotide sequences per donor were sequenced, and 15% to 20% of those sequences were non-productive. To decide whether each TCR beta V gene segment behaved as functional or pseudogenic, an earlier analysis of over 500 of the donors relied on high-throughput TCR beta sequencing. The genetic ancestry cluster associated with self-reported Caucasian donors included 70% to 85% of the approximately 400 genotyped donors. About five DR-DQ haplotypes were treated as single units for association and clustering because of strong linkage in the cohort. Typing coverage differed by locus: A, B, C, DRB1 and DQB1 were typed in about 620-630 donors, DQA1 in 500 to 550, DPA1 in 600 to 610, and DPB1 in 450 to 480. In addition to the first cohort of around 670 subjects, a separate validation cohort of under 150 different subjects was used. The study was designed to test whether signatures of past pathogen exposure could be identified by cataloging public T cell receptors. Donor age, sex, ethnicity and CMV serostatus were compiled together with the repertoire data. Rather than drawing on any new phenotypic data, the later analysis identified candidate immune exposures from TCR beta sequences and the way those sequences occurred across donors. Around 300 gigabases of sequencing data and 70 million to 85 million unique TCR sequences were included in an early release covering roughly 700 HLA-typed donors.

To prepare the library, the immunoSEQ multiplex PCR assay was applied. For the multiplex PCR, a mixture combining 60 forward primers for TCR Vbeta segments and 13 reverse primers for TCR Jbeta segments was used. The CDR3 region of rearranged TCR beta genes was amplified from genomic DNA with a multiplex PCR assay. The amplified TCR beta libraries were sequenced on the Illumina HiSeq System as 87-base-pair reads. Per the source publication's procedure: In a later analysis, 77 million or so unique TCR beta chains were counted across the 666 repertoires, and roughly 10 million of these chains were shared by at least two donors. Raw reads were error-corrected and collapsed into unique sequences with a nearest-neighbor algorithm that merged closely related sequences to remove PCR and sequencing errors. V, D and J gene segments were assigned by aligning CDR3 sequences to IMGT reference sequences. For a sequence to be retained, a match of at least six nucleotides was required to both a V gene segment and a J gene segment. Rearrangements were called productive when the CDR3 lacked stop codons and stayed in frame with V and J; all others were non-productive. Following IMGT convention, CDR3 was defined as the stretch from the second conserved V-encoded cysteine up to the conserved J-encoded phenylalanine. The earlier analysis of about 620 of the donors excluded sequences that lacked an unambiguous match to a single V gene segment. In an earlier analysis of 587 of the donors, V segments were called functional above 56.7% productive rearrangements and were called segregating when the between-donor standard deviation exceeded 5%. A statistical classification framework was built to diagnose cytomegalovirus status from the catalog of TCR beta chain sequences. In a later analysis, TCR nucleotide sequences were compared against IMGT/GENE-DB human TR gene sequences so that V and J genes could be assigned. Using the TCRdist pipeline, a later analysis assigned CDR3 sequences along with most-parsimonious VDJ recombination scenarios. A later analysis defined each TCR beta chain by its CDR3 amino acid sequence plus V-gene family, and excluded reads lacking a unique V-gene family. To address suspected cross-contamination and a sequencing artifact, a later analysis removed 592 highly shared, low-generation-probability nucleotide sequences. In a later analysis, a clonal expansion index was calculated for each public chain from normalized within-repertoire ranks of inferred template counts. Generation probabilities in a later analysis came from a VDJ recombination model fitted to out-of-frame rearrangements, and those results were checked against IGoR. In a later analysis, TCR-TCR, TCR-HLA and TCR-CMV co-occurrence was scored with hypergeometric tests, and a repertoire-size bias correction was applied to TCR pairs. False discovery rates were estimated in a later analysis by permuting HLA or CMV assignments 20 times. In a later analysis, co-occurring TCRs were grouped with DBSCAN, and TCRdist sequence similarity was added when clustering was performed within HLA-allele-positive subsets. Repertoires with fewer than 30,000 or more than 120,000 public chains, plus five repertoires with anomalous nucleotide sharing, were excluded from co-occurrence clustering. TCRdb retrieved this table from immuneACCESS and kept in-frame rearrangements only. Not all clones are present; in checked studies, unresolved V genes account for under half, and no reason is known for the remainder. The D gene and trimming were derived from the DNA, and the V and J assignments and clone size from that table. The sample table lists roughly 140,000 clones, about 85% of them with a count of one. The ten largest clonotypes hold 2% to 2.5% of the sample.

General conclusions and limits of the study: An association between a missense DCLRE1C variant and V-gene and J-gene trimming of TCR beta chains was found in a later genetic analysis and replicated in an independent cohort. Because counts were too low, about 15 rarely observed V segments, including chromosome 9 orphons, were left out of the earlier analysis of 587 of the donors. In an earlier analysis of 587 of the donors, most TCR beta V segments appeared in productive rearrangements about 90% or about 30% of the time, broadly matching IMGT annotations. For the cohort, immune exposure information was limited to CMV serostatus. According to a later genetic analysis, donors in an Asian-associated ancestry cluster had fewer N-insertions in productive TCRs than the approximately 670-donor mean. According to a later analysis, TCR association rates differed among HLA loci, with DRB1 alleles showing the most associated TCRs and HLA-C alleles showing the fewest. The study gave a list of some 150 TCR beta chains associated with cytomegalovirus. Sequencing depth was assumed to be roughly uniform across donors in the presence/absence analyses, though that assumption may not hold. A later analysis found that most CMV-associated TCR beta chains appeared HLA-restricted, with HLA associations seemingly driven largely by CMV exposure. The authors suggested that the approach could potentially be generalized to other disease states and immunological phenotypes. Most TCR sequences were seen in very few donors, while some public TCRs were found in many individuals. Linkage disequilibrium might explain the correlated functional status among segregating V segments, but an unknown experimental factor could not be ruled out. Compared with equally common non-associated chains, HLA-associated TCR beta chains in a later analysis were more clonally expanded and had lower generation probabilities. A cluster of highly shared sequence variants was judged likely to be a technical artifact of the sequencing pipeline. When HLA alleles, especially DR and DQ, strongly co-occurred, attributing TCR associations to individual alleles was difficult. In vitro tests confirmed that three of the cytomegalovirus-associated TCR beta chains recognize cytomegalovirus antigens. A further reported finding was that TCR beta sequences accurately predicted the HLA-A and HLA-B alleles for most subjects in the first cohort. The classifier was reported to diagnose cytomegalovirus status with high specificity and sensitivity in both the original cohort and the validation cohort. Because some donors lacked HLA typing at each locus, the association tests relied only on the typed subset. Specific HLA alleles were associated with more than 15,000 TCR beta sequences at a false discovery rate of 0.05 in a later analysis. In a later analysis, several top co-occurrence clusters were reported to appear linked to parvovirus B19, influenza, CMV and Epstein-Barr virus. The cohort was sequenced for TCR beta chains only, and without alpha or paired-chain data the features that could be detected were limited. Because the 87-base-pair reads could not distinguish some IMGT-functional V segments, including TRBV6-2 and TRBV6-3, those segments were excluded.

The cohort comprised more than 550 healthy bone marrow donors. Cohort members were all nominally healthy when sampled, although unrecorded immune exposures were likely present. The donor tested CMV seronegative, placing the donor among the 352 seronegative members of the cohort. A peripheral blood sample was provided by each donor, and peripheral blood mononuclear cells were used for TCR beta sequencing. Genomic DNA was extracted from the blood cell samples with the Qiagen DNeasy Blood Extraction Kit. From the cysteine up to the phenylalanine, the CDR3 has a length of 12 residues. This entry keeps only the CDR3 DNA: 36 bases, framed from base 1. In the germline V gene (reference sequence), CDR1 corresponds to LNHDA and CDR2 to SQIVND. This clone was seen once. Its antigen remains unidentified. A junction end diverges from the germline sequence, so it may reflect a read error.

This TCR was sampled from a woman younger than 30 in good health and CMV-seronegative. The rearrangement joined TRBV19 to TRBJ2-7; 5 matching bases give a weak D call of TRBD2. The specimen sequenced was PBMCs. The CDR3 corresponds to CVSRADDYEQYF. The nucleotides are TGTGTCAGTAGAGCGGATGACTACGAGCAGTACTTC.